The T cell receptor beta chain under discussion was sequenced for a study of blood T cell repertoires in COVID-19. Study context: COVID-19 samples collected from the United States, Italy and Spain covered acute and convalescent phases. Sample material is recorded as cDNA or gDNA derived from T cells, B-cell-depleted T cells, or PBMCs.

V was clipped by 0 bases and J by 8 bases; unmatched bases: 4. Germline CDR1 SQVTM, CDR2 ANQGSEA. The CDR3 is 15 amino acids. Per the authors' pipeline: Nucleated cell number was recorded as an estimate derived from reference gene primer amplification. Profiling relied on immunoSEQ multiplex PCR, and the TCRdb table lists in-frame clones only, not all of them. The DNA was the basis for D and trimming; V, J and clone size are from that table. This sample carries about 500,000 clones, 80% to 90% of them seen once, and the ten largest clones take over 0.7%. The rearrangement joins TRBV29-1 to TRBJ2-1, with 13 bases identical to TRBD2. Sample: peripheral blood. The receptor was derived from a man younger than 30 with COVID-19, enrolled during active disease. The CDR3 nucleotides are TGCAGCGTTGAAGAAGGGACTAGCGGGATCTATGAGCAGTTCTTC. Translation: CSVEEGTSGIYEQFF.